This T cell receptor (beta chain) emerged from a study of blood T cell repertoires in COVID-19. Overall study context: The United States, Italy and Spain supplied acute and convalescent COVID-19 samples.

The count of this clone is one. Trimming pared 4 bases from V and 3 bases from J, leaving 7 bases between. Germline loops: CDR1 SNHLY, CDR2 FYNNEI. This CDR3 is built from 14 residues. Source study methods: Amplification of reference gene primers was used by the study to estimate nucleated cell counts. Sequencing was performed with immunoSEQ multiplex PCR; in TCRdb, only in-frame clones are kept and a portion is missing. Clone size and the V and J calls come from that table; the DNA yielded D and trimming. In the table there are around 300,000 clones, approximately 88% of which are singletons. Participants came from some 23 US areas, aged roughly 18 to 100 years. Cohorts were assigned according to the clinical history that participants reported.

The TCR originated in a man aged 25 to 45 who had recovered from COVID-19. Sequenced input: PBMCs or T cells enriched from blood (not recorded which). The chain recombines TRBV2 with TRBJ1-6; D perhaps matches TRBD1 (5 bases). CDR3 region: CASSVGGYNSPLHF. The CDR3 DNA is TGTGCCAGCAGTGTGGGGGGCTATAATTCACCCCTCCACTTT.